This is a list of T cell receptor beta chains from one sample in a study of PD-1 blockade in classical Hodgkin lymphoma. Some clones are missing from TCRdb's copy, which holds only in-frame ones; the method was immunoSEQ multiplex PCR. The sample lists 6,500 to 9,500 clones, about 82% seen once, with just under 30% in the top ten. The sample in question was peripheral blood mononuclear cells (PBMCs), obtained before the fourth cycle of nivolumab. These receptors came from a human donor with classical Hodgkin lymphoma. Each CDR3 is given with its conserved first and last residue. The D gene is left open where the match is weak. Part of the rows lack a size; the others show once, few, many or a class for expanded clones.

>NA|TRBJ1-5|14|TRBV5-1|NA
TGCGCCAGCAGCCCGGGACACGGCCATCAGCCCCAGCATTTT
CASSPGHGHQPQHF
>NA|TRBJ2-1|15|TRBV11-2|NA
TGTGCCAGCAGCTTAACGAGTAGCTCCTACAATGAGCAGTTCTTC
CASSLTSSSYNEQFF
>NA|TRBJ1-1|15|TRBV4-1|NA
TGCGCCAGCAGCCAAGCAGGAGGTAAGAACACTGAAGCTTTCTTT
CASSQAGGKNTEAFF
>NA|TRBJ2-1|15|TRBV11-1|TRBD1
TGTGCCAGCAGCTTAGCGGGGACAGGGGACAATGAGCAGTTCTTC
CASSLAGTGDNEQFF
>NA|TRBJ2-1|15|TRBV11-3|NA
TGTGCCAGCAGTTTAGCAGGGAACTCCTACAATGAGCAGTTCTTC
CASSLAGNSYNEQFF
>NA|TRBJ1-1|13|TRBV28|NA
TGTGCCAGCAGTTGGGGCGCAAACACTGAAGCTTTCTTT
CASSWGANTEAFF
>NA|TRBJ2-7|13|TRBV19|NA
TGTGCCAGTAGTATCGGGATCCCCTACGAGCAGTACTTC
CASSIGIPYEQYF
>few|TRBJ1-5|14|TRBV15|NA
TGTGCCACCAGCACGGAGAAAAGCAATCAGCCCCAGCATTTT
CATSTEKSNQPQHF
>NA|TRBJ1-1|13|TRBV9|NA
TGTGCCAGCAGCCCTGGACCGCTTGGGGGGGCTTTCTTT
CASSPGPLGGAFF
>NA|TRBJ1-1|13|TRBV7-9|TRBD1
TGTGCCAGCAGCCCACAGGGGGACACTGAAGCTTTCTTT
CASSPQGDTEAFF
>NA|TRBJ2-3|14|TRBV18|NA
TGTGCCAGCTCACCGCAGTTAGCTAGGCATACGCAGTATTTT
CASSPQLARHTQYF
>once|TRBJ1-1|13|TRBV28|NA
TGTGCCAGCAGTTTAAACAGGGAGACTGAAGCTTTCTTT
CASSLNRETEAFF
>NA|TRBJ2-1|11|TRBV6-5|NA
TGTGCCAGCAGTTACTTAGATGAGCAGTTCTTC
CASSYLDEQFF
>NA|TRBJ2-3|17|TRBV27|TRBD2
TGTGCCAGCAGTCTGATATCGGGGACTAGCGGGGCCCGCACGCAGTATTTT
CASSLISGTSGARTQYF
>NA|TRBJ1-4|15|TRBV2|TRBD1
TGTGCCAGCAGTGCACAGGGGACGGGTAATGAAAAACTGTTTTTT
CASSAQGTGNEKLFF
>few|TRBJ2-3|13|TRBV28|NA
TGTGCCAGCGCTGGGGGGGCCACAGATACGCAGTATTTT
CASAGGATDTQYF
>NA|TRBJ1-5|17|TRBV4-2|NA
TGTGCCAGCAGCCTGACAGTCCTATATGAGAGCAATCAGCCCCAGCATTTT
CASSLTVLYESNQPQHF
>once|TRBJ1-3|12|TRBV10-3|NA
TGTGCCATCACAGGTTCTGGAAACACCATATATTTT
CAITGSGNTIYF
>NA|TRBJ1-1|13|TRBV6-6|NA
TGTGCCAGCAAGAGACAGCAGAACACTGAAGCTTTCTTT
CASKRQQNTEAFF
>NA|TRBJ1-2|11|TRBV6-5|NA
TGTGCCAGCAGTGTAGGGTCTGGCTACACCTTC
CASSVGSGYTF
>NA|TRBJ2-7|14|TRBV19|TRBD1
TGTGCCAGTAGTGGGACAGGGGGTGACTACGAGCAGTACTTC
CASSGTGGDYEQYF
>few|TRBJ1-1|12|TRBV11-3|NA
TGTGCCAGCAGCCCTGGGGAGGCCGAAGCTTTCTTT
CASSPGEAEAFF
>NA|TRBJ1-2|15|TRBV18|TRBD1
TGTGCCAGCTCACCCCCGGGACAGGGGATTGGTGGCTACACCTTC
CASSPPGQGIGGYTF
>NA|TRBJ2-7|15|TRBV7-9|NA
TGTGCCAGCAGCTTAGTAACCGGGGCCACCTACGAGCAGTACTTC
CASSLVTGATYEQYF
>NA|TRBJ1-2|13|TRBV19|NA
TGTGCCACGAGGGATTGGGGAACCTATGGCTACACCTTC
CATRDWGTYGYTF
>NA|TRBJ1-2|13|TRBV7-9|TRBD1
TGTGCCAGCAGCGTCACAGGGGCTTCAGGCTACACCTTC
CASSVTGASGYTF
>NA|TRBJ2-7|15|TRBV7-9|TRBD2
TGTGCCAGCAGCTCCCAGCGGGGGGGCTCCTACGAGCAGTACTTC
CASSSQRGGSYEQYF
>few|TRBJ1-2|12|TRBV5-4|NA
TGTGCCAGCAGCTTGACAGGGAATGGCTACACCTTC
CASSLTGNGYTF
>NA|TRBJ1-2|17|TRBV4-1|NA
TGCGCCAGCAGCCAAGAGAGAATGGGAGGGATAAACTATGGCTACACCTTC
CASSQERMGGINYGYTF
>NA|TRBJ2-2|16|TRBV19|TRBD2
TGTGCCAGTAGTGGGAGCGGGGGCTACAACACCGGGGAGCTGTTTTTT
CASSGSGGYNTGELFF
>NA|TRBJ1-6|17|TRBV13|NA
TGTGCCAGCAGCTTAGGAGGGGTTGGGGGATATCGTTCACCCCTCCACTTT
CASSLGGVGGYRSPLHF
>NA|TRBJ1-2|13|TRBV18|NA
TGTGCCAGCTCACCTAGGGACATCGGTGGCTACACCTTC
CASSPRDIGGYTF
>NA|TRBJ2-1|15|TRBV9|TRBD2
TGTGCCAGCAGCGTAACTAGCGGGGTTCTGGATGAGCAGTTCTTC
CASSVTSGVLDEQFF
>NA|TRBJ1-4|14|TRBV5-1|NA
TGCGCCAGCACCACAGGGACTCCTAATGAAAAACTGTTTTTT
CASTTGTPNEKLFF
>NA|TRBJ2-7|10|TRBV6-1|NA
TGTGCCAGCGGCCGCCAGGAGCAGTACTTC
CASGRQEQYF
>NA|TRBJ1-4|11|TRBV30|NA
TGTGCCTGGAGTGGGAATGAAAAACTGTTTTTT
CAWSGNEKLFF
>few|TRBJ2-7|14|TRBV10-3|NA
TGTGCCAGCAGTTACAATGGCAAGACCTACGAGCAGTACTTC
CASSYNGKTYEQYF
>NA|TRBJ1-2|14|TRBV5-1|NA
TGCGCCAGCAGCTTGGAGGGAGGGCCGGAGGGCTACACCTTC
CASSLEGGPEGYTF
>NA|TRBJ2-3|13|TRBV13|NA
TGTGCCAGCAGCTTAGCTAGGGGAGATACGCAGTATTTT
CASSLARGDTQYF